Many counts were recorded for the clone carrying this T cell receptor (beta chain). Graves' hyperthyroidism qualified as stable when ophthalmopathy did not progress within 18 months. Subjects aged 18 to 65 presented with newly diagnosed hyperthyroidism of less than 2 months' duration. What was amplified from RNA transcripts were TCR beta CDR3 regions. During a first-round RT-PCR of the TCR CDR3, the HTBI primer set was used. TCRdb processed the multiplex PCR reads anew with MiXCR; each CDR3 protein has one entry. Altogether about 500,000 distinct CDR3 sequences are present, over 15% being singletons, with the ten largest covering approximately 18%. The data are from a study of T cells in Graves' hyperthyroidism and ophthalmopathy. Turning to the study itself: Before treatment of any kind, peripheral blood was taken at initial diagnosis.

Input material: blood. This TCR was sampled from a woman between 18 and 29 years old with Graves' hyperthyroidism.

In DNA, the CDR3 is TGTGCCAGCAAAGGACCTATGGTCTACGAGCAGTACTTC. Residues: CASKGPMVYEQYF. This chain joins TRBV28 and TRBJ2-7; D unclear. CDR1 MDHEN and CDR2 SYDVKM come from the germline V gene. The CDR3 consists of 13 residues. Deletions cut 7 bases from V and 3 bases from J, with 13 bases between.